This T cell receptor beta chain was obtained from a study of OX40 agonist ivuxolimab in advanced cancers. Overall study context: Three patients showed partial responses: one hepatocellular carcinoma and two cutaneous melanoma cases. Regarding the study as a whole: There were, on average, more expanded clones in CD8+ T cells than in CD4+. Low normalized T-cell clonal expansion also characterized some of the nonresponders.

Patients were excluded for autoimmune disease history or systemic immunosuppression. The repertoire was sequenced with immunoSEQ multiplex PCR; TCRdb's copy has only in-frame clones and lacks some. The sample yields tens of thousands of clones, around 77% seen once. V was cut by 3 bases and J by 4 bases, with 20 bases left in between. The CDR3 spans 17 residues. CDR1 is MDHEN, CDR2 SYDVKM, per germline. Concerning this clone itself: Its antigen is currently unknown.

This TCR derives from an adult with an advanced solid tumor such as melanoma, head and neck, liver or kidney cancer. The V and J genes are TRBV28 and TRBJ2-3, with D possibly being TRBD2 (6 bases). The source was CD4+ or CD8+ T cells sorted from blood, collected in a trial of the OX40 agonist ivuxolimab. CDR3 nucleotide sequence: TGTGCCAGCAGTTTTCGCGGGGACGAAGTTAAGCCAGATACGCAGTATTTT. This translates into CASSFRGDEVKPDTQYF.